Presented here are 24 T cell receptor beta chains from one specimen sequenced in a study of cytotoxic CD8 clonotypes in ibrutinib-treated CLL. Sequencing was performed with immunoSEQ multiplex PCR; in TCRdb, only in-frame clones are kept and a portion is missing. Of roughly 250,000 clones in the sample, roughly 70% were seen once. The starting material was PBMCs, obtained after 24 months of ibrutinib treatment. The receptors come from a human donor with chronic lymphocytic leukemia.

This clone was seen a single time. J is TRBJ2-7 and V is TRBV4-1; either TRBD1 or TRBD2 may fit D (5 bases each). Germline assignment: CDR1 MGHRA and CDR2 YSYEKL. CDR3 length equals 16 residues. The V end lost 5 bases, the J end lost 5 bases, and 22 bases lay between the germline ends. The CDR3 spells CASSGTGRALTHEQYF. The CDR3 region has the DNA TGCGCCAGCAGCGGGACCGGTCGGGCCCTAACGCACGAGCAGTACTTC.

V is TRBV2 and J is TRBJ1-4; D uncertain. Germline CDR1 is SNHLY and CDR2 is FYNNEI. Between the trimmed V and J ends, which lost 0 bases and 7 bases, there was a span of 9 bases. The CDR3 contains 14 residues. Here the CDR3 DNA reads TGTGCCAGCAGTGAAGCGGAGTTCAGTGAAAAACTGTTTTTT. This codes for CASSEAEFSEKLFF. Drawing the rest from reference TRBV2 and TRBJ1-4, the complete variable domain is EPEVTQTPSHQVTQMGQEVILRCVPISNHLYFYWYRQILGQKVEFLVSFYNNEISEKSEIFDDQFSVERPDGSNFTLKIRSTKLEDSAMYFCASSEAEFSEKLFFGSGTQLSVL.

This clone was seen more than once but under ten times. V and J are TRBV5-1 and TRBJ1-1; 8 bases align to TRBD1. Germline loops: CDR1 SGHRS, CDR2 YFSETQ. The V gene end was trimmed by 3 bases and the J gene end by 4 bases; junction bases not matched to a gene: 2. The CDR3 contains 13 residues. The CDR3 region has the DNA TGCGCCAGCAGCTCGACAGGGGTCACTGAAGCTTTCTTT. Its protein product is CASSSTGVTEAFF.

The genes are TRBV27 and TRBJ1-6; D might be TRBD1 (5 bases). Trimming removed 6 bases from V and 11 bases from J, with 17 bases in between. The CDR3 extends over 14 amino acids. The germline V gene encodes CDR1 MNHEY and CDR2 SMNVEV (reference sequence). CDR3 DNA: TGTGCCAGCAGCGGGGACCAATCGTGGACACCCCTCCACTTT. Translated, it gives CASSGDQSWTPLHF.

This clone was found a few times. The rearrangement links TRBV9 to TRBJ2-1; TRBD2 matches 7 bases. The CDR3 is made up of 18 amino acids. CDR1 SGDLS and CDR2 YYNGEE come from the germline V gene. Trimming took 0 bases from V and 2 from J; bases not matched to a gene: 11. CDR3 residues: CASSVAGGSTFTYNEQFF. DNA for the CDR3: TGTGCCAGCAGCGTAGCTGGCGGGAGTACCTTCACCTACAATGAGCAGTTCTTC. The variable domain in full, completed from reference TRBV9 and TRBJ2-1, reads DSGVTQTPKHLITATGQRVTLRCSPRSGDLSVYWYQQSLDQGLQFLIQYYNGEERAKGNILERFSAQQFPDLHSELNLSSLELGDSALYFCASSVAGGSTFTYNEQFFGPGTRLTVL.

The rearrangement links TRBV7-2 to TRBJ2-1; possibly TRBD1 or TRBD2 for D (5 bases each). Germline V gene lookup returns CDR1 SGHTA and CDR2 FQGNSA. Trimming removed 3 bases at V and 5 bases at J, with 8 bases between. CDR3 length: 13 residues. The CDR3 loop reads CASSLGVDNEQFF. In DNA, the CDR3 is TGTGCCAGCAGCTTGGGGGTAGACAATGAGCAGTTCTTC. Together with reference TRBV7-2 and TRBJ2-1, the CDR3 gives the full variable domain: GAGVSQSPSNKVTEKGKDVELRCDPISGHTALYWYRQSLGQGLEFLIYFQGNSAPDKSGLPSDRFSAERTGGSVSTLTIQRTQQEDSAVYLCASSLGVDNEQFFGPGTRLTVL.

The chain uses TRBV30 and TRBJ1-5, with 9 bases matching TRBD1. The trim removed 3 bases at V and 8 bases at J, leaving 11 bases unmatched. The germline V gene encodes CDR1 GTSNPN and CDR2 SVGIG (reference sequence). CDR3 size: 15 residues. DNA of the CDR3: TGTGCCTGGAGGTCCCGGGACAGGGCGGTCGAGCCCCAGCATTTT. This sequence encodes CAWRSRDRAVEPQHF.

This clone was seen a few times. The rearrangement joins TRBV7-9 to TRBJ2-7, with TRBD1 matching 9 bases. With V trimmed by 5 bases and J by 2 bases, 7 bases remained unmatched. Germline CDR1 SEHNR, CDR2 FQNEAQ (reference sequence). This CDR3 contains 15 residues. The CDR3 DNA is TGTGCCAGCAGCCTCAGGACAGGGGCTACCTACGAGCAGTACTTC. It codes for CASSLRTGATYEQYF. Filled out from reference TRBV7-9 and TRBJ2-7, the complete variable domain reads DTGVSQNPRHKITKRGQNVTFRCDPISEHNRLYWYRQTLGQGPEFLTYFQNEAQLEKSRLLSDRFSAERPKGSFSTLEIQRTEQGDSAMYLCASSLRTGATYEQYFGPGTRLTVT.

The J gene is TRBJ2-1, the V gene TRBV6-5; 15 positions agree with TRBD2. The ends lost 4 bases at V and 6 bases at J; junction bases unmatched: 4. CDR1 and CDR2 from the germline V gene are MNHEY and SVGAGI. The CDR3 runs 16 residues. CDR3 nucleotides: TGTGCCAGCAGTTCCGCGGGACTAGCGGGAGGCAATGAGCAGTTCTTC. This codes for CASSSAGLAGGNEQFF.

This sequence joins TRBV9 and TRBJ2-3, with 11 bases fitting TRBD2. The germline CDR1 and CDR2 sequences are SGDLS and YYNGEE. The CDR3 sequence is 19 residues long. Trimming removed 0 bases from V and 2 bases from J; junction bases left unmatched: 11. Here the CDR3 DNA reads TGTGCCAGCAGCGTAGCCCCAACCCAGGGACTAGCGGACACAGATACGCAGTATTTT. It codes for CASSVAPTQGLADTDTQYF. The variable domain in full, with the rest retrieved from reference TRBV9 and TRBJ2-3, is DSGVTQTPKHLITATGQRVTLRCSPRSGDLSVYWYQQSLDQGLQFLIQYYNGEERAKGNILERFSAQQFPDLHSELNLSSLELGDSALYFCASSVAPTQGLADTDTQYFGPGTRLTVL.

This chain links TRBV7-3 with TRBJ1-1; D call uncertain. CDR3 length: 13 amino acids. Germline values: CDR1 SGHTA, CDR2 FQGTGA. The V gene lost 0 bases and the J gene lost 3 bases, with 5 bases spanning the gap. The CDR3 DNA reads TGTGCCAGCAGCTTAACTAAGGACACTGAAGCTTTCTTT. Translated: CASSLTKDTEAFF.

The chain uses TRBV14 and TRBJ1-2, with 9 bases identical to TRBD1. The trim removed 4 bases at V and 7 bases at J, leaving 4 bases unmatched. Germline CDR1 SGHDN, CDR2 FVKESK. The CDR3 is 13 residues long. DNA for the CDR3: TGTGCCAGCAGCCCAACGGACAGGGGTGGCTACACCTTC. It translates to CASSPTDRGGYTF.

This chain links TRBV6-5 with TRBJ2-5; D tentatively fits TRBD1 or TRBD2 (5 bases each). Germline V gene data show CDR1 as MNHEY and CDR2 as SVGAGI. V was clipped by 8 bases and J by 1 base, with 14 bases between them. The CDR3 extends over 14 amino acids. This chain's CDR3 is CASRPGPPQETQYF. The CDR3 coding sequence is TGTGCCAGCCGACCGGGACCGCCCCAAGAGACCCAGTACTTC.

V and J are TRBV19 and TRBJ2-2, with 14 nucleotides matching TRBD2. The CDR3 spans 21 residues. J gave up 4 bases and V 9 bases, and 22 bases lay outside the gene matches. Germline V CDR1 and CDR2: LNHDA, SQIVND (reference sequence). The CDR3 sequence: CASSWGNSGLAGVFRTGELFF. CDR3 coding DNA: TGTGCCAGCTCCTGGGGGAACTCGGGACTAGCGGGAGTGTTTCGCACCGGGGAGCTGTTTTTT.

This chain connects TRBV7-8 to TRBJ2-7; maybe TRBD2 (5 bases). V was cut by 6 bases and J by 6 bases, with 12 bases left in between. CDR3 length: 12 residues. From germline, CDR1 is SGHVS and CDR2 FQNEAQ. CDR3 bases: TGTGCCAGCAGTTCTACTAGAATCGAGCAGTACTTC. Its translation: CASSSTRIEQYF.

V gene TRBV9 combines with J gene TRBJ2-1, with unresolved D. This CDR3 is built from 11 residues. V was shortened by 3 bases and J by 8 bases, with 6 bases between the two germline ends. Looked up from germline, CDR1 is SGDLS and CDR2 is YYNGEE. As DNA, the CDR3 is TGTGCCAGCAGCGACGTGGATGAGCAGTTCTTC. This encodes CASSDVDEQFF.

The table lists this clone with a few counts. This chain uses TRBV7-8 with TRBJ2-7; 9 nucleotides agree with TRBD2. The CDR3 is 16 residues long. V was clipped by 6 bases and J by 3 bases; unmatched bases: 12. Looked up from germline, CDR1 is SGHVS and CDR2 is FQNEAQ. The CDR3 sequence: CASRIKAGGDRYEQYF. The CDR3 DNA reads TGTGCCAGCAGGATAAAAGCGGGAGGCGATCGCTACGAGCAGTACTTC.

The chain has TRBV9 and TRBJ2-1; TRBD2 agrees at 10 bases. Per the germline V gene, CDR1 is SGDLS and CDR2 is YYNGEE. V lost 3 bases, J lost 5 bases, and 14 bases stayed unmatched. CDR3 length: 18 amino acids. The chain's CDR3 is CASSGNLAGVVSNNEQFF. For the CDR3, the DNA is TGTGCCAGCAGCGGAAATCTAGCGGGAGTGGTTTCGAACAATGAGCAGTTCTTC.

The chain links TRBV28 to TRBJ2-5; unclear D gene. This CDR3 contains 10 residues. The V and J ends lost 5 bases and 2 bases respectively, with 0 bases between them. Per germline, CDR1 MDHEN and CDR2 SYDVKM. CDR3 nucleotides: TGTGCCAGCAGTCAAGAGACCCAGTACTTC. This encodes CASSQETQYF.

CDR3 region: CASSIDASAGLFF. DNA for the CDR3: TGTGCCAGTAGTATAGATGCCAGCGCAGGCCTGTTTTTT. The gene calls are TRBV19 and TRBJ1-4; D not certain. V was shortened by 0 bases and J by 14 bases, with 13 bases between the two germline ends. This CDR3 comprises 13 residues. The germline V gene encodes CDR1 LNHDA and CDR2 SQIVND (reference sequence).

The chain recombines TRBV9 with TRBJ2-5; D possibly corresponds to TRBD2 (6 bases). This CDR3 spans 14 amino acids. V was trimmed by 1 base and J by 4 bases, leaving 11 bases between them. CDR1 is SGDLS and CDR2 is YYNGEE in the germline V gene. The CDR3 bases are TGTGCCAGCAGCGTATTCCGGGAGTCAGAGACCCAGTACTTC. This codes for CASSVFRESETQYF.

V gene TRBV14 combines with J gene TRBJ2-7; D possibly corresponds to TRBD2 (5 bases). The V and J ends lost 4 bases and 6 bases respectively, with 13 bases between them. Germline V gene lookup returns CDR1 SGHDN and CDR2 FVKESK. The length of the CDR3 is 13 residues. The CDR3 region has the DNA TGTGCCAGCAGCCGACTTAACGGAGGCGAGCAGTACTTC. Translating gives CASSRLNGGEQYF.

The CDR3: CASSFLTSGPDEQFF. CDR3 nucleotides: TGCGCCAGCAGCTTTCTAACTAGCGGACCTGATGAGCAGTTCTTC. V is TRBV5-1 and J is TRBJ2-1; 8 bases fit TRBD2. The CDR3 is 15 residues long. V was pared by 2 bases and J by 8 bases, with 9 bases of the junction left unmatched. From germline, CDR1 is SGHRS and CDR2 YFSETQ.

J is TRBJ2-1 and V is TRBV5-1; 8 positions agree with TRBD2. This CDR3 has 18 residues. The junction had 10 bases not matched to a gene; V was cut back by 1 base and J by 1 base. The germline CDR1 and CDR2 sequences are SGHRS and YFSETQ. The chain's CDR3 is CASSLTSSGSHSYNEQFF. The CDR3 nucleotides read TGCGCCAGCAGCTTGACATCGAGCGGGAGCCATTCCTACAATGAGCAGTTCTTC.